Only a few counts were recorded for the clone carrying this T cell receptor (beta chain). What it binds is unknown. Cells that made up the mixed lymphocyte reaction were cocultured at 37°C for approximately 6 days. This CDR3 comprises 16 residues. Germline V lookup: CDR1 LNHNV, CDR2 YYDKDF (reference sequence). V dropped 0 bases and J dropped 7 bases, with 15 bases sitting between them. This specimen comes from a study of siplizumab effects on memory and regulatory T cells. Each sample contributed some 96,000 TCR templates to the assay. The protocol was immunoSEQ multiplex PCR, while the TCRdb copy is restricted to in-frame clones and leaves out a portion. The data hold approximately 10,000 clones, with around 45% observed a single time. Whole-study findings and limits: Among mappable alloreactive CD4+ clones, the Treg-derived fraction averaged roughly 70% with siplizumab versus about 25% in controls.

The sample taken for sequencing was CFSE-low (dividing) CD8+ T cells sorted from an allogeneic mixed lymphocyte reaction. This sequence originates from a human donor in good health; the cells came from an allogeneic mixed lymphocyte reaction. Some clones in this sample may be carry-over from other donors' samples. The chain combines TRBV15 with TRBJ1-4; perhaps TRBD1 as D (6 bases). CDR3 DNA: TGTGCCACCAGCAGAGATAGGTCAGGGGATAGTGAAAAACTGTTTTTT. It yields the protein CATSRDRSGDSEKLFF.